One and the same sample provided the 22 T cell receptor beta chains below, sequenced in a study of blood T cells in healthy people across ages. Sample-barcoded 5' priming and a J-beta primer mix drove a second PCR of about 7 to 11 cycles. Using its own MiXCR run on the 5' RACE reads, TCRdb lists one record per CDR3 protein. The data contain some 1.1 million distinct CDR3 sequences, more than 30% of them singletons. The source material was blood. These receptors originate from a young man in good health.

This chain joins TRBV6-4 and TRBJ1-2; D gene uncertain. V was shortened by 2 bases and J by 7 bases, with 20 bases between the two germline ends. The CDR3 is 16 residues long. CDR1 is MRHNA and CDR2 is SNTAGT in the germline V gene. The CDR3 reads CASSDGVGSPFSGYTF. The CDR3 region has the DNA TGTGCCAGCAGTGACGGAGTGGGATCTCCATTCAGTGGCTACACCTTC.

Here the CDR3 DNA reads TGTGCCAGCAGTGACCTACGGGACAGCTTACTCTATGGCTACACCTTC. Amino acid sequence: CASSDLRDSLLYGYTF. This chain joins TRBV6-1 and TRBJ1-2, with 7 bases matching TRBD1. This CDR3 has 16 amino acids. V lost 3 bases to trimming and J lost 4 bases; unmatched junction nucleotides: 11. Per the germline V gene, CDR1 is MNHNS and CDR2 is SASEGT.

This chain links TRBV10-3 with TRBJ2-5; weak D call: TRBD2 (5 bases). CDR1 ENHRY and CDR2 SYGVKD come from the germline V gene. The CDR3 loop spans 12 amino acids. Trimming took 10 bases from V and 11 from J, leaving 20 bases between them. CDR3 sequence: CATEGAGNEQYF. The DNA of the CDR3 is TGTGCCACCGAGGGAGCTGGAAATGAGCAGTACTTC.

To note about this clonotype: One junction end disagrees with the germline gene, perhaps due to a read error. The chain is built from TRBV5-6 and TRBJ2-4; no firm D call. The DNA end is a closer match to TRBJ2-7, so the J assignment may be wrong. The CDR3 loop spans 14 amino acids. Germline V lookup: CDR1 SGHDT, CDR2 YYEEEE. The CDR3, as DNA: TGTGCCAACAGCTTGGCCTGGCAGGACTACGAGCAGTACTTC. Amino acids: CANSLAWQDYEQYF.

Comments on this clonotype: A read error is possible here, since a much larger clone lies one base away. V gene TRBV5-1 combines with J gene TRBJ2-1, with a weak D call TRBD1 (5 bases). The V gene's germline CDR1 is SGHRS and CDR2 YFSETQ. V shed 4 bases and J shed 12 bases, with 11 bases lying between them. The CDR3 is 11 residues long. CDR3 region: CASSLRGGQFF. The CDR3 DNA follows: TGCGCCAGCAGCCTTAGGGGTGGGCAGTTCTTC.

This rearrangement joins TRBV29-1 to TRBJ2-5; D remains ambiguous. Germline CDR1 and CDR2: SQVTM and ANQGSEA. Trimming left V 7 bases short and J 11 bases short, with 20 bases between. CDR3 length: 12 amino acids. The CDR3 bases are TGCAGCGGGGCCCTCCAGGCGAATGAGCAGTACTTC. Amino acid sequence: CSGALQANEQYF.

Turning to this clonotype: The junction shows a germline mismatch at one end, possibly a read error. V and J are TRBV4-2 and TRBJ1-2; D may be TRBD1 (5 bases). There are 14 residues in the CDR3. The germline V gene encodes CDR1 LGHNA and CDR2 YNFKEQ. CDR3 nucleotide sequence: TGTGTCAGCAGCCCGTTAGGGACTGAATATGGCTACACCTTC. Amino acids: CVSSPLGTEYGYTF.

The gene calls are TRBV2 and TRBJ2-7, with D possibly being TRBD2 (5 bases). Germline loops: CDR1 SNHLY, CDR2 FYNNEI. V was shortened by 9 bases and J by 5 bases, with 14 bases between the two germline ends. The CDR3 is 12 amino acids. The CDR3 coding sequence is TGTGCCAGGGCCTCGGGGTCTAACGAGCAGTACTTC. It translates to CARASGSNEQYF.

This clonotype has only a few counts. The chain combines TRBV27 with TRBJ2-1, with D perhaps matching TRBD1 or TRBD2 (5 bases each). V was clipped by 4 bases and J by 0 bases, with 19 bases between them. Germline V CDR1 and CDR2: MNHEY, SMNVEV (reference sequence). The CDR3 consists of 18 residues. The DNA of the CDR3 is TGTGCCAGCAGTTCCCACCTTTGGGGAGACAGCTCCTACAATGAGCAGTTCTTC. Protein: CASSSHLWGDSSYNEQFF.

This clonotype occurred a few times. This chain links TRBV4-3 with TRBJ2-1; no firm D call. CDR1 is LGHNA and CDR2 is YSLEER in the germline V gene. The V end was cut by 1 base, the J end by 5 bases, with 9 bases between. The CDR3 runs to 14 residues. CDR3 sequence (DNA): TGCGCCAGCAGCCAAGGAAGGACGGACAATGAGCAGTTCTTC. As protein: CASSQGRTDNEQFF.

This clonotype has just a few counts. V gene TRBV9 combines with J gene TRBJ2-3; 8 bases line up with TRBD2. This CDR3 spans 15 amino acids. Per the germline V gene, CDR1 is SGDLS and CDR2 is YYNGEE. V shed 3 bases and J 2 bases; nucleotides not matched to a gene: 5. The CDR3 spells CASSAGGADTDTQYF. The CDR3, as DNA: TGTGCCAGCAGCGCGGGGGGGGCCGACACAGATACGCAGTATTTT. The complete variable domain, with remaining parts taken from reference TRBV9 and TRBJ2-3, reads DSGVTQTPKHLITATGQRVTLRCSPRSGDLSVYWYQQSLDQGLQFLIQYYNGEERAKGNILERFSAQQFPDLHSELNLSSLELGDSALYFCASSAGGADTDTQYFGPGTRLTVL.

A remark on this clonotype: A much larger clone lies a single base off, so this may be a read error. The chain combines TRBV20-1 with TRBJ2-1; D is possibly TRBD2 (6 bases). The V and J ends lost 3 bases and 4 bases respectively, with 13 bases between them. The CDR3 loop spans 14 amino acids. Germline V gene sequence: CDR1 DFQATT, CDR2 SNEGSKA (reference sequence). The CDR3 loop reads CSASPRRGYNEQFF. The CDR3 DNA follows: TGCAGTGCTAGCCCCCGGCGGGGTTACAATGAGCAGTTCTTC.

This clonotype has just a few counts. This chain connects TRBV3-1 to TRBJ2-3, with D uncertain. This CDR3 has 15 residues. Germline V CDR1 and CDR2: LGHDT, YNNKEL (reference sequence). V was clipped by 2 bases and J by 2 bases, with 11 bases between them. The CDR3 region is CASSQPVGFTDTQYF. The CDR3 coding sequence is TGTGCCAGCAGCCAACCTGTTGGTTTCACAGATACGCAGTATTTT.

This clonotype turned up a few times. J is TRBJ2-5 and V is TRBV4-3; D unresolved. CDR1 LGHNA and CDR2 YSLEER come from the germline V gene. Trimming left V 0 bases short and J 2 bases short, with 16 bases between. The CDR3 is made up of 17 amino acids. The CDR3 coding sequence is TGCGCCAGCAGCCAAGATCTCGTGGTAGCCGGGCAAGAGACCCAGTACTTC. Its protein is CASSQDLVVAGQETQYF.

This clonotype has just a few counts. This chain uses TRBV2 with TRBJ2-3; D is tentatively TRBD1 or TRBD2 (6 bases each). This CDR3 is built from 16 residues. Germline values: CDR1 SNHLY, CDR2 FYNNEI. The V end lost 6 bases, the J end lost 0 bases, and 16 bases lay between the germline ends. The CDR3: CASRFPRGGSTDTQYF. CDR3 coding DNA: TGTGCCAGCAGATTCCCCAGGGGAGGAAGCACAGATACGCAGTATTTT.

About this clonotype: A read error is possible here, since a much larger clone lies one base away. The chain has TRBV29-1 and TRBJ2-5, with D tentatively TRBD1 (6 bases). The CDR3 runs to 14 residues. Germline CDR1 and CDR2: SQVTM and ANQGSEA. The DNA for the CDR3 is TGCCGCGTCGCCATTACAGGGAAGCGAGAGACCCAGTACTTC. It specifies CRVAITGKRETQYF.

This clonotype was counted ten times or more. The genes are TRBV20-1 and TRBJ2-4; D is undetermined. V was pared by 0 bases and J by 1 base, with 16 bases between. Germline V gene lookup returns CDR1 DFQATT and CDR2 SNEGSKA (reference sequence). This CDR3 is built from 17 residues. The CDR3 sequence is CSARDNPLPRAKNIQYF. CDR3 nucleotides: TGCAGTGCTAGAGATAACCCCCTCCCGAGGGCCAAAAACATTCAGTACTTC.

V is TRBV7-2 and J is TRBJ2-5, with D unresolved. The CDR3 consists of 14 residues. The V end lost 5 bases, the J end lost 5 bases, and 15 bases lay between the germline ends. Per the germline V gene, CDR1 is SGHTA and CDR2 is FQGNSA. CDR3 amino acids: CASSPTTDVETQYF. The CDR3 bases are TGTGCCAGCAGCCCAACGACGGACGTGGAGACCCAGTACTTC.

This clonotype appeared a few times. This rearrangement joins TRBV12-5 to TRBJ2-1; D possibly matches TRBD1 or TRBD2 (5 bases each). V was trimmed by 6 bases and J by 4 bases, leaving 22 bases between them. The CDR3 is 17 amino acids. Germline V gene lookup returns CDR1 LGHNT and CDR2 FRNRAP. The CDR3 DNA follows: TGTGCTAGTGGCCTCCAACCGACCGGGACGCTATACAATGAGCAGTTCTTC. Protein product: CASGLQPTGTLYNEQFF.

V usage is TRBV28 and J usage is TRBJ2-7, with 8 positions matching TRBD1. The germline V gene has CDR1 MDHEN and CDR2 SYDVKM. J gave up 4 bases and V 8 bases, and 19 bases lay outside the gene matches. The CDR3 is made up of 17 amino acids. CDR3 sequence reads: CASAAPGTGRSLYEQYF. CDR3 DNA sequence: TGTGCCAGCGCGGCCCCCGGGACAGGCAGATCACTATACGAGCAGTACTTC.

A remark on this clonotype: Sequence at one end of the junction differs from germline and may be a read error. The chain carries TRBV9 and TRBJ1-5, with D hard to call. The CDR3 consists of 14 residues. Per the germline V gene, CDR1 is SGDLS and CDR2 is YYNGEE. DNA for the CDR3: TGTGCCAGCAGCGTAGGGGCCGCAAATCACCCCCAGCATTTT. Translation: CASSVGAANHPQHF.

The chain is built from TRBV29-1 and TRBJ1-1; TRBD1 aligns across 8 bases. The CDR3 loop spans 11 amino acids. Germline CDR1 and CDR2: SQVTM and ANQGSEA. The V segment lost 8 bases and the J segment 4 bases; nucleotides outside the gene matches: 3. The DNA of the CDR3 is TGCAGCTTCACAGGGGGCACTGAAGCTTTCTTT. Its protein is CSFTGGTEAFF. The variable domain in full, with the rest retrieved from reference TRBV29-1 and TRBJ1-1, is SAVISQKPSRDICQRGTSLTIQCQVDSQVTMMFWYRQQPGQSLTLIATANQGSEATYESGFVIDKFPISRPNLTFSTLTVSNMSPEDSSIYLCSFTGGTEAFFGQGTRLTVV.